The 27 T cell receptor beta chains reported below all come from one sample, sequenced in a study of response to subunit inactivated influenza vaccine. In TCRdb, the RT-PCR reads were re-called with MiXCR into one record per CDR3 protein. The table shows about 700,000 distinct CDR3 sequences, with less than 15% occurring only once. The sequencing used PBMCs from blood, collected less than 15 days before vaccination. These receptors were obtained from a man between 50 and 59 years old who received an inactivated influenza vaccine.

This clonotype was seen only a few times. This chain uses TRBV23-1 with TRBJ2-1; weak D call: TRBD1 (5 bases). TRBV23-1 has ORF status, its function being uncertain. The CDR3 loop spans 16 amino acids. V was cut by 2 bases and J by 9 bases, with 20 bases left in between. CDR3 DNA sequence: TGCGCCAGCAGTCAAGAACGACAGTCTGAAAGTTCTGAGCAGTTCTTC. It specifies CASSQERQSESSEQFF.

As DNA, the CDR3 is TGTGCCATCAGTGAGCCGGGCCCCGCGGGCCTCTACGAGCAGTACTTC. Translation: CAISEPGPAGLYEQYF. J is TRBJ2-7 and V is TRBV10-3; D might be TRBD2 (5 bases). V lost 2 bases and J 3 bases, leaving 17 bases between the germline ends. This CDR3 has 16 amino acids. CDR1 and CDR2 from the germline V gene are ENHRY and SYGVKD.

CDR3 loop: CSALLPGRPRETQYF. The CDR3 nucleotides read TGCAGTGCTCTCCTACCGGGACGTCCGAGGGAGACCCAGTACTTC. The chain combines TRBV20-1 with TRBJ2-5; D tentatively reads TRBD1 or TRBD2 (5 bases each). The CDR3 runs 15 residues. Deletions cut 5 bases from V and 5 bases from J, with 21 bases between. CDR1 DFQATT and CDR2 SNEGSKA come from the germline V gene (reference sequence).

The gene calls are TRBV6-5 and TRBJ1-1; D is unclear. CDR3 length equals 15 residues. Germline V gene lookup returns CDR1 MNHEY and CDR2 SVGAGI. V was clipped by 2 bases and J by 6 bases, with 16 bases between them. DNA of the CDR3: TGTGCCAGCAGTTACCTAAGCGGGAAATCCCCTGAAGCTTTCTTT. Translated: CASSYLSGKSPEAFF.

This chain joins TRBV5-1 and TRBJ2-7, with TRBD1 identical over 8 bases. CDR1 SGHRS and CDR2 YFSETQ come from the germline V gene. CDR3 length: 17 residues. V trimming: 1 base; J trimming: 3 bases; junction bases outside the gene matches: 12. CDR3 residues: CASSLMSTRGQGYEQYF. The CDR3 bases are TGCGCCAGCAGCTTGATGTCCACTCGAGGACAGGGCTACGAGCAGTACTTC.

A few counts support this clonotype. The chain has TRBV7-9 and TRBJ2-1, with 7 bases lining up with TRBD2. Germline assignment: CDR1 SEHNR and CDR2 FQNEAQ (reference sequence). Unmatched junction bases numbered 5, after V lost 4 bases and J lost 2 bases. The CDR3 contains 15 residues. The DNA for the CDR3 is TGTGCCAGCAGCTGGTCAAGCGGGGCCTACAATGAGCAGTTCTTC. It encodes CASSWSSGAYNEQFF.

This clonotype has more than one count but fewer than ten. The chain is built from TRBV7-2 and TRBJ2-2; 10 positions agree with TRBD2. The CDR3 runs to 15 residues. From germline, CDR1 is SGHTA and CDR2 FQGNSA. J was trimmed by 4 bases and V by 7 bases; bases with no gene match: 6. Here the CDR3 DNA reads TGTGCCAGCACCAGCGGGAGGGCCCCCACCGGGGAGCTGTTTTTT. It specifies CASTSGRAPTGELFF.

This chain joins TRBV4-1 and TRBJ1-1, with a weak D call TRBD1 (6 bases). The germline V gene has CDR1 MGHRA and CDR2 YSYEKL. Trimming shortened V by 5 bases and J by 0 bases, and 13 bases separated the two germline ends. CDR3 size: 15 residues. This chain's CDR3 is CASSIRGQLNTEAFF. The CDR3 nucleotides are TGCGCCAGCAGCATCCGGGGGCAATTGAACACTGAAGCTTTCTTT.

CDR3 DNA sequence: TGCGCCAGCAGCTTGGGGGTTCGGGGAGCTAATGAAAAACTGTTTTTT. This sequence encodes CASSLGVRGANEKLFF. The genes are TRBV5-1 and TRBJ1-4; D is undetermined. Germline CDR1 reads SGHRS; CDR2 reads YFSETQ. V was clipped by 0 bases and J by 3 bases, with 12 bases between them. This CDR3 region has 16 residues.

The rearrangement joins TRBV28 to TRBJ2-7; weak D call: TRBD2 (6 bases). Germline-derived CDR1 and CDR2 are MDHEN and SYDVKM. The germline V and J ends were trimmed by 1 base and 3 bases, with 10 bases remaining between them. This CDR3 spans 14 amino acids. This CDR3 reads CASSLSGEVYEQYF. The CDR3 coding sequence is TGTGCCAGCAGTTTATCCGGGGAGGTCTACGAGCAGTACTTC.

This chain connects TRBV2 to TRBJ1-2; D call uncertain. V was cut by 7 bases and J by 2 bases, with 11 bases left in between. The germline V gene encodes CDR1 SNHLY and CDR2 FYNNEI. There are 13 residues in the CDR3. Here the CDR3 DNA reads TGTGCCAGCATTTCGCTGGAAAACTATGGCTACACCTTC. Protein product: CASISLENYGYTF.

This clonotype was seen only a few times. This rearrangement joins TRBV10-3 to TRBJ2-1; tentatively, D is TRBD1 (6 bases). The CDR3 is made up of 14 amino acids. Trimming pared 2 bases from V and 6 bases from J, leaving 11 bases between. In germline, CDR1 is ENHRY, CDR2 SYGVKD. The CDR3 region is CAISEPGQLNEQFF. As DNA, the CDR3 is TGTGCCATCAGTGAGCCGGGACAACTCAATGAGCAGTTCTTC.

At least ten counts were recorded for this clonotype. The rearrangement joins TRBV12-3 or TRBV12-4 to TRBJ2-2, with 8 nucleotides matching TRBD2. The CDR3 consists of 15 residues. The CDR3 here is CTTRASGSNTGELFF. CDR3 sequence (DNA): TGTACAACCCGGGCTAGCGGGTCGAACACCGGGGAGCTGTTTTTT.

There are many counts of this clonotype. The rearrangement links TRBV14 to TRBJ2-5, with 10 bases aligning to TRBD2. Germline CDR1 reads SGHDN; CDR2 reads FVKESK. The CDR3 covers 16 residues. Germline trimming cut 0 bases from V and 11 bases from J; bases unmatched to any gene: 12. CDR3 sequence reads: CASSQDTAGGSPQQYF. The CDR3 bases are TGTGCCAGCAGCCAAGATACAGCGGGAGGGTCCCCGCAACAGTACTTC.

There are a few counts of this clonotype. The V call is TRBV29-1, the J call TRBJ1-5; perhaps TRBD1 as D (6 bases). Trimming removed 6 bases from V and 4 bases from J, with 16 bases in between. Germline V CDR1 and CDR2: SQVTM, ANQGSEA. The CDR3 is 14 residues long. The CDR3 DNA is TGCAGCGTCCGGTGGGGGGGCTATAATCAGCCCCAGCATTTT. It yields the protein CSVRWGGYNQPQHF.

The chain joins TRBV2 to TRBJ1-5, with TRBD1 matching 7 bases. Germline assignment: CDR1 SNHLY and CDR2 FYNNEI. After removal of 6 bases from V and 7 bases from J, the junction contained 12 bases not matched to a gene. This CDR3 is 15 amino acids long. The CDR3 protein is CASRPQTGSEQPQHF. In DNA, the CDR3 is TGTGCCAGCAGGCCCCAGACAGGGAGCGAACAGCCCCAGCATTTT.

This clonotype was counted between two and nine times. The chain couples TRBV2 to TRBJ2-7; tentative D call: TRBD2 (6 bases). The CDR3 consists of 14 residues. The germline CDR1 and CDR2 sequences are SNHLY and FYNNEI. The V and J ends lost 6 bases and 2 bases respectively, with 14 bases between them. CDR3 in amino acids: CASRPAGHPYEQYF. The CDR3 DNA sequence: TGTGCCAGCAGGCCAGCGGGCCACCCCTACGAGCAGTACTTC.

This chain uses TRBV19 with TRBJ2-1; D is unclear. Germline assignment: CDR1 LNHDA and CDR2 SQIVND (reference sequence). Trimming took 0 bases from V and 5 from J, leaving 14 bases between them. This CDR3 has 16 amino acids. CDR3 residues: CASSIDHQRAHNEQFF. The CDR3 DNA follows: TGTGCCAGTAGTATAGATCATCAAAGGGCACACAATGAGCAGTTCTTC.

The rearrangement joins TRBV5-1 to TRBJ2-7; 10 bases align to TRBD1. Per the germline V gene, CDR1 is SGHRS and CDR2 is YFSETQ. This CDR3 has 16 amino acids. V lost 0 bases to trimming and J lost 7 bases; unmatched junction nucleotides: 10. The CDR3, as DNA: TGCGCCAGCAGCTTGGATTCCGGACAGGGGGTCAAGGAGCAGTACTTC. Its protein is CASSLDSGQGVKEQYF.

This clonotype was observed a few times. This sequence joins TRBV2 and TRBJ2-7, with a tentative D call TRBD1 (5 bases). This CDR3 has 17 amino acids. Looked up from germline, CDR1 is SNHLY and CDR2 is FYNNEI. Between the trimmed V and J ends, which lost 4 bases and 3 bases, there was a span of 22 bases. In nucleotides, the CDR3 is TGTGCCAGCAGTGTGTGGACGGACAAATCAACCGGCTACGAGCAGTACTTC. This encodes CASSVWTDKSTGYEQYF.

There are a few counts of this clonotype. This chain joins TRBV5-1 and TRBJ2-5; maybe TRBD1 (7 bases). Germline V gene lookup returns CDR1 SGHRS and CDR2 YFSETQ. This CDR3 has 15 amino acids. Trimming stripped 3 bases from V and 5 bases from J, with 17 bases between. CDR3 bases: TGCGCCAGCAGCTCCACCACGACAGGGAGGGAGACCCAGTACTTC. Its translation is CASSSTTTGRETQYF.

This clonotype appeared a few times. The CDR3 nucleotides are TGTGCCAGCAGCTTCCGGGGCCACAATCAGCCCCAGCATTTT. It specifies CASSFRGHNQPQHF. V is TRBV5-6 and J is TRBJ1-5; D perhaps matches TRBD1 (5 bases). The CDR3 length is 14 residues. The V gene's germline CDR1 is SGHDT and CDR2 YYEEEE. The ends were cut back, 2 bases at V and 3 bases at J, with 9 bases in the middle.

This clonotype has at least ten counts. The chain uses TRBV6-2 or TRBV6-3 and TRBJ2-3; 9 positions agree with TRBD2. V was pared by 7 bases and J by 1 base, with 6 bases of the junction left unmatched. The CDR3 spans 15 residues. The germline V gene encodes CDR1 MNHEY and CDR2 SVGEGT. CDR3 coding DNA: TGTGCCAGCATCCCGGGGACTAGCCGCACAGATACGCAGTATTTT. It yields the protein CASIPGTSRTDTQYF.

In DNA, the CDR3 is TGCGCCAGCAGCCAAGATGCGGGAGTAAGCAATGAGCAGTTCTTC. Residues: CASSQDAGVSNEQFF. V gene TRBV4-3 combines with J gene TRBJ2-1; 7 bases are a match to TRBD2. CDR3 length: 15 amino acids. CDR1 LGHNA and CDR2 YSLEER come from the germline V gene. Trimming cost V 0 bases and J 6 bases; bases outside gene matches: 5.

This clonotype was seen a few times. The chain links TRBV30 to TRBJ2-3, with 8 bases identical to TRBD1. CDR1 and CDR2 from the germline V gene are GTSNPN and SVGIG (reference sequence). The CDR3 is made up of 13 amino acids. The ends lost 2 bases at V and 6 bases at J; junction bases unmatched: 4. This CDR3 is CAWSRTGTDTQYF. DNA for the CDR3: TGTGCCTGGAGTAGGACAGGGACCGATACGCAGTATTTT.

For the CDR3, the DNA is TGCGCCAGCAGGGGACAGGGGCCCGGGGAGCTGTTTTTT. Its translation: CASRGQGPGELFF. J is TRBJ2-2 and V is TRBV4-1, with TRBD1 matching over 10 bases. The trim removed 6 bases at V and 6 bases at J, leaving 1 base unmatched. The CDR3 spans 13 residues. Germline CDR1 is MGHRA and CDR2 is YSYEKL.

This clonotype has just a few counts. This chain connects TRBV6-2 or TRBV6-3 to TRBJ2-6; 12 bases are a match to TRBD1. The CDR3 is 16 amino acids. Germline values: CDR1 MNHEY, CDR2 SVGEGT. V lost 6 bases and J lost 9; bases outside the gene matches: 9. CDR3: CASRRPGTGGGNVLTF. In nucleotides, the CDR3 is TGTGCCAGCAGGCGCCCCGGGACAGGGGGCGGCAACGTCCTGACTTTC.